The sequence of this TCR beta chain was determined in a study of T cell responses to AZD1222 COVID-19 vaccine. The CDR3 length is 15 residues. V gave up 5 bases and J gave up 1 base, with 14 bases separating them. Germline V gene data show CDR1 as SGHTA and CDR2 as FQGNSA. The table came from immunoSEQ multiplex PCR; TCRdb's copy has only in-frame clones and leaves some out. Among about 120,000 clones listed, approximately 90% were seen once. Findings of the study overall: The study reported that nearly half of spike-specific TCRs target unmutated variant regions. Two doses of AZD1222 preceded a rise in Spike-specific TCR breadth and depth. In a largely white British group with more females than males, clonal diversity was possibly underestimated. Baseline seropositivity characterized only a handful of AZD1222 recipients.

Notes on this clone: What it recognizes is unknown.

The sample consisted of peripheral blood, taken 28 days after the second dose of the MenACWY control vaccine. The chain links TRBV7-2 to TRBJ2-5; maybe TRBD2 (6 bases). This receptor was taken from an adult who received the MenACWY meningococcal vaccine as a control. As DNA, the CDR3 is TGTGCCAGCAGCATAAGACTAGGCCCCCAAGAGACCCAGTACTTC. This sequence encodes CASSIRLGPQETQYF.